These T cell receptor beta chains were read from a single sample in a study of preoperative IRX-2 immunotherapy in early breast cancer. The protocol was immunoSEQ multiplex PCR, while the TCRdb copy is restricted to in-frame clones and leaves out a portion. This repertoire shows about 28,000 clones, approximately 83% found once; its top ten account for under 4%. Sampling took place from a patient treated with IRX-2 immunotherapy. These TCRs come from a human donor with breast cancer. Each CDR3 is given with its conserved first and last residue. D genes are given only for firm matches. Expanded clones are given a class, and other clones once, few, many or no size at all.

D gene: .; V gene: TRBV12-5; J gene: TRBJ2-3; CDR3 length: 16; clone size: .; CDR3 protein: CASGIGGGIRTDTQYF; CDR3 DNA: TGTGCTAGTGGGATTGGAGGAGGGATACGCACAGATACGCAGTATTTT
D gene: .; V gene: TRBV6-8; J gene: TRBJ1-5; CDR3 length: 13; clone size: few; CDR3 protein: CASSSQSNQPQHF; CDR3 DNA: TGTGCCAGCAGTTCCCAATCAAATCAGCCCCAGCATTTT
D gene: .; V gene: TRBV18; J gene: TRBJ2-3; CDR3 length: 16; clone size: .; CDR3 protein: CASSPEVLGDTDTQYF; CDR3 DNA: TGTGCCAGCTCACCAGAAGTCTTAGGGGACACAGATACGCAGTATTTT
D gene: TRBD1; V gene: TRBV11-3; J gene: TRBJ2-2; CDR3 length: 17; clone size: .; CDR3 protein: CASSLTGTGFGTGELFF; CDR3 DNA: TGTGCCAGCAGCTTAACCGGGACAGGGTTTGGCACCGGGGAGCTGTTTTTT
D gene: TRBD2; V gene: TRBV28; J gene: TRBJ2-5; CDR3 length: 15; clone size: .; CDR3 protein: CASSLDGGRIETQYF; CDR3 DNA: TGTGCCAGCAGTTTAGACGGCGGGAGAATTGAGACCCAGTACTTC
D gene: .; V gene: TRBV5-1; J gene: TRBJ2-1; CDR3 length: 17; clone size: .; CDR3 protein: CASSKQPGTWASNEQFF; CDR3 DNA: TGCGCCAGCAGCAAACAGCCAGGGACTTGGGCTAGCAATGAGCAGTTCTTC
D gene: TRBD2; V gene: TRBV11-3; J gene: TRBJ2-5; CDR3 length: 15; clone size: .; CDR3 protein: CASSRTSGGQETQYF; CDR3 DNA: TGTGCCAGCAGCCGTACTAGCGGGGGCCAAGAGACCCAGTACTTC
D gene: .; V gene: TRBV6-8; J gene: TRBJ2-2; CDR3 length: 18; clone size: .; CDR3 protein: CASSYSPRGWERQGELFF; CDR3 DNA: TGTGCCAGCAGTTACTCTCCCCGTGGATGGGAGCGTCAAGGGGAGCTGTTTTTT
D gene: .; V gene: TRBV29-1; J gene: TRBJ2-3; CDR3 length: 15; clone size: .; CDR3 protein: CSVEDRTVSTDTQYF; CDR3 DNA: TGCAGCGTTGAAGATCGGACAGTGAGCACAGATACGCAGTATTTT
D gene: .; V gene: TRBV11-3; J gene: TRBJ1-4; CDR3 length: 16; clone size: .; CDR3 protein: CASSLAGGRQDEKLFF; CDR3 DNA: TGTGCCAGCAGCTTGGCCGGGGGGCGCCAGGATGAAAAACTGTTTTTT
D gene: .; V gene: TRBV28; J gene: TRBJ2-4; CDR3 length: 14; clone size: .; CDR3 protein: CASSQTLAKNIQYF; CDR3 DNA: TGTGCCAGCAGCCAGACTCTAGCCAAAAACATTCAGTACTTC
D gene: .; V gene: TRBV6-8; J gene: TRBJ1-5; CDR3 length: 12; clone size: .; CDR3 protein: CASSLSTIAQHF; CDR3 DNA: TGTGCCAGCAGCCTCTCAACAATCGCCCAGCATTTT
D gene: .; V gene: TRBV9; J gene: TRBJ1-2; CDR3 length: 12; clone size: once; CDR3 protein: CASSPMNYGYTF; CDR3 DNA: TGTGCCAGCAGTCCAATGAACTATGGCTACACCTTC
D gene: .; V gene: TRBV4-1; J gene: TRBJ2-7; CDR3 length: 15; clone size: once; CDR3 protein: CASSQRDSPSYEQYF; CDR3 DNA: TGCGCCAGCAGCCAGAGGGACTCACCCTCTTACGAGCAGTACTTC
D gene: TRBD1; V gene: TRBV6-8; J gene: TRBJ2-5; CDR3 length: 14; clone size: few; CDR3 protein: CASRRDSNQETQYF; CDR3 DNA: TGTGCCAGCAGGAGGGACAGTAACCAAGAGACCCAGTACTTC
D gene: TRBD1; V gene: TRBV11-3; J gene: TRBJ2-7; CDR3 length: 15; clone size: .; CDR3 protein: CASSARDRGDYEQYF; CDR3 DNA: TGTGCCAGCAGCGCCCGGGACAGGGGAGACTACGAGCAGTACTTC
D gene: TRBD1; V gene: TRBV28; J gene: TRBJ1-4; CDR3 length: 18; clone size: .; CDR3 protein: CASQLTPGQGYRGEKLFF; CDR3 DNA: TGTGCCAGCCAACTCACTCCGGGACAGGGCTACCGGGGCGAAAAACTGTTTTTT
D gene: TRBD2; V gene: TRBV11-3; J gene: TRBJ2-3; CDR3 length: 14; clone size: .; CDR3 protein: CASSLGHSGVPQYF; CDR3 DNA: TGTGCCAGCAGCTTAGGGCATAGCGGGGTCCCGCAGTATTTT
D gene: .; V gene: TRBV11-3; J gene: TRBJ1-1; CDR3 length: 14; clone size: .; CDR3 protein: CASSLRESDTEAFF; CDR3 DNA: TGTGCCAGCAGCTTAAGGGAGTCGGACACTGAAGCTTTCTTT
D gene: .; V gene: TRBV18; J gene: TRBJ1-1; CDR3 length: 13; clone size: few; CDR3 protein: CASLGNSNTEAFF; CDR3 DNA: TGTGCCAGCTTGGGGAACTCCAACACTGAAGCTTTCTTT
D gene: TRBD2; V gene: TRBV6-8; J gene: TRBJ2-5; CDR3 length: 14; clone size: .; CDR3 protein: CATRRAGEGETQYF; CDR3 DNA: TGTGCCACCAGACGGGCCGGGGAGGGAGAGACCCAGTACTTC
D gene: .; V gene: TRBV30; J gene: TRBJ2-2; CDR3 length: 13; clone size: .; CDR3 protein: CAWRGQNTGELFF; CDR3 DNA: TGTGCCTGGAGGGGACAGAACACCGGGGAGCTGTTTTTT
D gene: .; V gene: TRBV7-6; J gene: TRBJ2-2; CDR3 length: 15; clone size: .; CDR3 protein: CASSSLAVGAGELFF; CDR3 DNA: TGTGCCAGCAGCTCCCTGGCCGTTGGGGCCGGGGAGCTGTTTTTT
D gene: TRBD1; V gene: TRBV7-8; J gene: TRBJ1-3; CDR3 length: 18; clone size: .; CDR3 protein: CASSLTRDSYYSGNTIYF; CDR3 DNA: TGTGCCAGCAGCTTGACCCGGGACAGCTATTACTCTGGAAACACCATATATTTT
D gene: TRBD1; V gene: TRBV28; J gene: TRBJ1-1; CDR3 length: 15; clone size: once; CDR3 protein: CASSESYRGGTEAFF; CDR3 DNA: TGTGCCAGCAGCGAATCTTACAGGGGCGGGACTGAAGCTTTCTTT
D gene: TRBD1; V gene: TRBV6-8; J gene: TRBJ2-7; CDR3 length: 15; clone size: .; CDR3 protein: CASSVDRLPVYEQYF; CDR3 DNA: TGTGCCAGCTCCGTGGACAGGTTGCCCGTTTACGAGCAGTACTTC
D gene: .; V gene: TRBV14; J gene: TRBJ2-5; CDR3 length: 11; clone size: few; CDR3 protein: CASSHAETQYF; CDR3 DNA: TGTGCCAGCAGCCACGCAGAGACCCAGTACTTC
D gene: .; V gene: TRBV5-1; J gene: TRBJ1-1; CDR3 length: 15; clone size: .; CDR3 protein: CASRELEAVNTEAFF; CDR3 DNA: TGCGCCAGCAGGGAATTGGAGGCTGTGAACACTGAAGCTTTCTTT
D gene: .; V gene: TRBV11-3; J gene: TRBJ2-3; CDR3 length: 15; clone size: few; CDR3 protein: CASSLYDSYTDTQYF; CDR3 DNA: TGTGCCAGCAGCTTATATGACAGCTACACAGATACGCAGTATTTT
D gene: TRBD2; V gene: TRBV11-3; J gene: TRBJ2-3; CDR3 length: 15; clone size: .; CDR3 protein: CASSLRTSGLDTQYF; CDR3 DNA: TGTGCCAGCAGCTTACGGACTAGCGGGTTAGATACGCAGTATTTT
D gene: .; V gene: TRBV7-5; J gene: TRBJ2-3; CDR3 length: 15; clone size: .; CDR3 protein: CASSFYFRGTDTQYF; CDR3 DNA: TGTGCCAGCAGCTTTTATTTTAGGGGCACAGATACGCAGTATTTT
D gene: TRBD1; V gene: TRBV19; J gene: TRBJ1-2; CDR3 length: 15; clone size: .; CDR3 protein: CASSQPQQGAVGYTF; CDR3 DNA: TGTGCCAGTAGCCAACCCCAACAGGGGGCAGTGGGCTACACCTTC
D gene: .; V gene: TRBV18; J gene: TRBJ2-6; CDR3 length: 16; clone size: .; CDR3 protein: CASSSRRLSGANVLTF; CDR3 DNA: TGTGCCAGCTCATCACGGAGGCTCTCTGGGGCCAACGTCCTGACTTTC
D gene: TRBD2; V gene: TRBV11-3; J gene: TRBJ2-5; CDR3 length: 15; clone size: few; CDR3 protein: CASSTLAAKGETQYF; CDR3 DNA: TGTGCCAGCAGCACACTAGCGGCGAAGGGAGAGACCCAGTACTTC
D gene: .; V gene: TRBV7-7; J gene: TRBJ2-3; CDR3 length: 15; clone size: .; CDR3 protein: CASSFGGGRTDTQYF; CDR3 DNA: TGTGCCAGCAGCTTTGGGGGGGGCCGCACAGATACGCAGTATTTT
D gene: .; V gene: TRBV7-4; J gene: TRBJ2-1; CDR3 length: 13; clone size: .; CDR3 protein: CASSPPRFDEQFF; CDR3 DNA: TGTGCCAGCAGCCCGCCCCGTTTTGATGAGCAGTTCTTC
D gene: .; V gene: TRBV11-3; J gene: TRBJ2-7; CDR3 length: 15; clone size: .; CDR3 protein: CASSRRDGSSYEQYF; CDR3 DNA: TGTGCCAGCAGCCGGCGGGACGGTAGCTCCTACGAGCAGTACTTC
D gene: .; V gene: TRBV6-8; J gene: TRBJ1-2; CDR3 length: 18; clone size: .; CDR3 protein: CASSRTGTNTAINYGYTF; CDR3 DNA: TGTGCCAGCAGTAGGACCGGGACAAATACGGCCATTAACTATGGCTACACCTTC
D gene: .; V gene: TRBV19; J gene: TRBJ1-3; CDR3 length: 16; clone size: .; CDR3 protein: CASSRAPGYTGNTIYF; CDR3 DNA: TGTGCCAGTAGCCGCGCCCCGGGGTATACTGGAAACACCATATATTTT
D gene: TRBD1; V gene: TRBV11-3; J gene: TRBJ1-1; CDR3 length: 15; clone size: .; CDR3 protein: CASSRTGSVYTEAFF; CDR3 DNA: TGTGCCAGCAGCCGGACAGGATCGGTGTACACTGAAGCTTTCTTT
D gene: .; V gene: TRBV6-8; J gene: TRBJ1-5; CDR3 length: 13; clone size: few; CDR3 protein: CASRQGFNQPQHF; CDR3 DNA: TGTGCCAGCAGACAGGGTTTCAATCAGCCCCAGCATTTT
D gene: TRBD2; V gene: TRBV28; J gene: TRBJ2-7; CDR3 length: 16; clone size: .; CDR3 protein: CASRTGYSGRVYEQYF; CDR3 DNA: TGTGCCAGCAGAACAGGGTACAGCGGGAGAGTCTACGAGCAGTACTTC
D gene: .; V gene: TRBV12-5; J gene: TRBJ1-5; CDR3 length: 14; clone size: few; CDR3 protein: CASTEAGRNQPQHF; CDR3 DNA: TGTGCCAGCACCGAAGCGGGACGCAATCAGCCCCAGCATTTT
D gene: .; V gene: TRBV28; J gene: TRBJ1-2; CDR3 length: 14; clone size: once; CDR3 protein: CASTRQARTGGYTF; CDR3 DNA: TGTGCCAGCACCCGACAGGCTCGGACGGGTGGCTACACCTTC
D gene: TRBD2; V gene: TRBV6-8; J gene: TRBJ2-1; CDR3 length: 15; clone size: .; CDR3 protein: CASSSELAAGNEQFF; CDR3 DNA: TGTGCCAGCAGTTCAGAACTAGCGGCGGGTAATGAGCAGTTCTTC
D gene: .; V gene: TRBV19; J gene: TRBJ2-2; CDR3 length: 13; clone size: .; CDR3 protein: CASSIMEAGELFF; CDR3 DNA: TGTGCCAGTAGTATTATGGAGGCCGGGGAGCTGTTTTTT
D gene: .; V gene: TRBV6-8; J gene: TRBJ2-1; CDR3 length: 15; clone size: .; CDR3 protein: CASSPDPNRPREQFF; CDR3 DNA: TGTGCCAGCAGCCCCGACCCGAATAGGCCCCGAGAGCAGTTCTTC
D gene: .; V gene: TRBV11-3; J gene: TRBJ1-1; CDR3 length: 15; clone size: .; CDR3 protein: CASRQAQGVYTEAFF; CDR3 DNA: TGTGCCAGCAGACAAGCGCAGGGTGTCTACACTGAAGCTTTCTTT
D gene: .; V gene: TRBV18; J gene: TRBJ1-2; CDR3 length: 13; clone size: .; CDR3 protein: CASSPRGNYGYTF; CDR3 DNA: TGTGCCAGCTCACCACGGGGGAACTATGGCTACACCTTC
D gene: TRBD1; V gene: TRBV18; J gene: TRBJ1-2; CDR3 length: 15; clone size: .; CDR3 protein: CASSPRDRGKDGYTF; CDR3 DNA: TGTGCCAGCTCACCTCGGGACAGGGGGAAGGATGGCTACACCTTC
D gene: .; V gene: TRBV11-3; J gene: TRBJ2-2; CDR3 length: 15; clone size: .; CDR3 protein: CASSLSLVGLGELFF; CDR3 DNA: TGTGCCAGCAGCTTATCATTAGTTGGTCTCGGGGAGCTGTTTTTT
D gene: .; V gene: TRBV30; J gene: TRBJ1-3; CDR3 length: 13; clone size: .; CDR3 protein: CAWSTISGNTIYF; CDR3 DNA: TGTGCCTGGAGTACCATCTCTGGAAACACCATATATTTT
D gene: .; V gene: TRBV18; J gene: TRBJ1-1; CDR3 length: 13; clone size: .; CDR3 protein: CASSPAPRSEAFF; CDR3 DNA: TGTGCCAGCTCACCAGCACCTCGGAGTGAAGCTTTCTTT
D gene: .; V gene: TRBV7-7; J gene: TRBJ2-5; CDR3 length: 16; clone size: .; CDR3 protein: CASSSRTGRVAETQYF; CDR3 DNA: TGTGCCAGCAGCTCCAGGACAGGGAGGGTGGCAGAGACCCAGTACTTC
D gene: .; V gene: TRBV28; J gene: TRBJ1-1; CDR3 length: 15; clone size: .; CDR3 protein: CASKLIRGLSTEAFF; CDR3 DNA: TGTGCCAGCAAGCTTATACGAGGCCTTAGCACTGAAGCTTTCTTT
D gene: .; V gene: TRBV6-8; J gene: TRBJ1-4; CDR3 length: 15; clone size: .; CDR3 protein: CASSLNRDADEKLFF; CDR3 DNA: TGTGCCAGCAGCTTAAACCGGGACGCAGATGAAAAACTGTTTTTT
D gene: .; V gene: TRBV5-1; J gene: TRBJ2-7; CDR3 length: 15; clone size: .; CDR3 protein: CASSLEYRGPYEQYF; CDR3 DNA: TGCGCCAGCAGCTTGGAGTACCGGGGGCCTTACGAGCAGTACTTC
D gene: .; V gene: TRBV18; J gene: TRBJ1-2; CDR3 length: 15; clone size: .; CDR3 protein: CASSPPGVLNYGYTF; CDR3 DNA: TGTGCCAGCTCACCTCCAGGGGTCCTTAACTATGGCTACACCTTC